One and the same sample provided the 27 T cell receptor beta chains below, sequenced in a study of response to subunit inactivated influenza vaccine (dated by TCRdb to 2016 to 2019). Library preparation was by RT-PCR. The sequencer was an Illumina HiSeq 2500. Starting from the raw public reads, TCRdb applied fastp trimming at Q25, assembled clones with MiXCR and retained in-frame beta chains. When rows share a CDR3 protein, they turn into one entry using the most common DNA and genes. The sample profile shows roughly 150,000 distinct CDR3 sequences; roughly a tenth of them were found once. 9.5% to 15% of the sample is taken by the ten largest. The sample's time point label, in plain terms: 45 to 50 days after influenza vaccine administration. The sequences come from non-naive T cells sorted from PBMCs, collected 45 days after vaccination. Reading the label with the study, this specimen's cell subset or site is: memory T cell fraction. The receptors derive from a man aged 50 to 59 who received an inactivated influenza vaccine. Donor details come from another sample of the same person, matched by shared clones.

A few counts support this clonotype. This sequence joins TRBV7-2 and TRBJ1-3; 9 bases align to TRBD1. Germline lookup yields CDR1 SGHTA and CDR2 FQGNSA. The CDR3 has 15 amino acids. The V gene end was trimmed by 7 bases and the J gene end by 6 bases; junction bases not matched to a gene: 10. For the CDR3, the DNA is TGTGCCAGCACGCTTGGGACAGGGTTGGCAAACACCATATATTTT. The encoded protein is CASTLGTGLANTIYF.

This clonotype has more than one count but fewer than ten. Since a much larger clone is just one base distant, this may be a read error. This chain uses TRBV24-1 with TRBJ2-3; D remains unclear. Germline V CDR1 and CDR2: KGHDR, SFDVKD. This CDR3 has 12 residues. V was pared by 1 base and J by 5 bases, with 3 bases between. The DNA for the CDR3 is TGTGCCACCAGTGATTTTGGAGATACGCAGTATTTT. Translating gives CATSDFGDTQYF.

This clonotype was found many times. The chain recombines TRBV11-3 with TRBJ2-1; 9 bases are a match to TRBD2. The germline CDR1 and CDR2 sequences are SGHNT and YENEEA. This CDR3 has 15 residues. Germline trimming cut 3 bases from V and 7 bases from J; bases unmatched to any gene: 7. The CDR3 is CASSFSAGGVNEQFF. The DNA of the CDR3 is TGTGCCAGCAGCTTCTCGGCGGGAGGGGTAAATGAGCAGTTCTTC. Full variable domain (remainder filled in from reference TRBV11-3 and TRBJ2-1): EAGVVQSPRYKIIEKKQPVAFWCNPISGHNTLYWYLQNLGQGPELLIRYENEEAVDDSQLPKDRFSAERLKGVDSTLKIQPAELGDSAVYLCASSFSAGGVNEQFFGPGTRLTVL.

The chain couples TRBV7-2 to TRBJ1-1; TRBD1 agrees at 7 bases. With V trimmed by 5 bases and J by 0 bases, 9 bases remained unmatched. Germline-derived CDR1 and CDR2 are SGHTA and FQGNSA. The CDR3 has 16 amino acids. The CDR3: CASSDRDRYLNTEAFF. CDR3 in DNA: TGTGCCAGCAGCGATCGGGACAGATATTTGAACACTGAAGCTTTCTTT.

This clonotype was detected ten times or more. The V and J genes are TRBV2 and TRBJ2-3; D might be TRBD1 (6 bases). Per germline, CDR1 SNHLY and CDR2 FYNNEI. CDR3 length: 18 residues. The CDR3 nucleotides are TGTGCTAGCGTGGGGCAGGGGAATTATCGACGGGACACAGATACGCAGTATTTT. This translates into CASVGQGNYRRDTDTQYF.

This chain links TRBV4-2 with TRBJ2-3; 7 bases are shared with TRBD1. Germline CDR1 and CDR2: LGHNA and YNFKEQ. The CDR3 is 14 amino acids. V dropped 4 bases and J dropped 14; count of bases not matched to a gene: 15. The CDR3 protein is CASSLDPSGGSGYF. The CDR3 bases are TGTGCCAGCAGCCTGGACCCTTCAGGGGGAAGTGGGTATTTT.

This clonotype was counted between two and nine times. The V gene is TRBV11-2, the J gene TRBJ2-1; D unresolved. The CDR3 runs to 15 residues. CDR1 and CDR2 from the germline V gene are SGHAT and FQNNGV. The V and J ends lost 5 bases and 0 bases respectively, with 11 bases between them. This CDR3 reads CASSIGRSSYNEQFF. The CDR3 region has the DNA TGTGCCAGCAGCATAGGACGAAGCTCCTACAATGAGCAGTTCTTC.

This clonotype was detected only a few times. CDR3 region: CASSLRAGATNEKLFF. CDR3 coding DNA: TGCGCCAGCAGCTTGCGTGCGGGAGCAACTAATGAAAAACTGTTTTTT. J is TRBJ1-4 and V is TRBV5-1; D call uncertain. Germline loops: CDR1 SGHRS, CDR2 YFSETQ. The CDR3 totals 16 residues. Trimming removed 1 base from V and 0 bases from J, with 10 bases in between. Using reference TRBV5-1 and TRBJ1-4 for the parts outside the CDR3, the full variable domain is KAGVTQTPRYLIKTRGQQVTLSCSPISGHRSVSWYQQTPGQGLQFLFEYFSETQRNKGNFPGRFSGRQFSNSRSEMNVSTLELGDSALYLCASSLRAGATNEKLFFGSGTQLSVL.

V gene TRBV7-2 combines with J gene TRBJ2-1, with TRBD1 matching 7 bases. This CDR3 region has 16 residues. J gave up 6 bases and V 2 bases, and 10 bases lay outside the gene matches. Germline CDR1 and CDR2: SGHTA and FQGNSA. The CDR3 coding sequence is TGTGCCAGCAGCTTAAAGGCCAGGGGGTTAGGCAATGAGCAGTTCTTC. Protein sequence: CASSLKARGLGNEQFF.

The genes are TRBV5-5 and TRBJ1-2, with D maybe TRBD1 (6 bases). V was pared by 4 bases and J by 2 bases, with 15 bases between. Germline values: CDR1 SGHKS, CDR2 YYEKEE (reference sequence). This CDR3 comprises 15 residues. The CDR3 sequence is CASSPFNRDNYGYTF. The CDR3 DNA reads as TGTGCCAGCAGCCCATTCAACAGGGACAACTATGGCTACACCTTC. The whole variable domain, filled in from reference TRBV5-5 and TRBJ1-2, reads DAGVTQSPTHLIKTRGQQVTLRCSPISGHKSVSWYQQVLGQGPQFIFQYYEKEERGRGNFPDRFSARQFPNYSSELNVNALLLGDSALYLCASSPFNRDNYGYTFGSGTRLTVV.

This clonotype has a count of ten or more. The chain employs TRBV10-3 and TRBJ1-6; weak D call: TRBD1 (6 bases). The length of the CDR3 is 14 residues. Germline V gives CDR1 ENHRY, CDR2 SYGVKD. V dropped 2 bases and J dropped 7 bases, with 9 bases sitting between them. The CDR3 reads CAISEGQSNSPLHF. The CDR3 DNA is TGTGCCATCAGTGAGGGACAGTCAAATTCACCCCTCCACTTT.

This clonotype was seen only a few times. V and J are TRBV2 and TRBJ1-6; 8 bases line up with TRBD1. CDR1 is SNHLY and CDR2 is FYNNEI in the germline V gene. V lost 5 bases, J lost 5 bases, and 5 bases stayed unmatched. The CDR3 is 15 residues long. The DNA of the CDR3 is TGTGCCAGCAGTACCCGACAGGGGAATAATTCACCCCTCCACTTT. It specifies CASSTRQGNNSPLHF. The variable domain in full, with the rest retrieved from reference TRBV2 and TRBJ1-6, is EPEVTQTPSHQVTQMGQEVILRCVPISNHLYFYWYRQILGQKVEFLVSFYNNEISEKSEIFDDQFSVERPDGSNFTLKIRSTKLEDSAMYFCASSTRQGNNSPLHFGNGTRLTVT.

This clonotype was counted at least ten times. This sequence joins TRBV5-1 and TRBJ2-2; TRBD1 aligns across 8 bases. Germline V gene lookup returns CDR1 SGHRS and CDR2 YFSETQ. This CDR3 contains 16 residues. J gave up 0 bases and V 0 bases, and 1 base lay outside the gene matches. The CDR3 DNA reads TGCGCCAGCAGCTTGGACAGGGGGTCGAACACCGGGGAGCTGTTTTTT. Residues: CASSLDRGSNTGELFF.

This clonotype has at least ten counts. The chain employs TRBV5-1 and TRBJ1-2; possible D gene TRBD1, 5 bases. CDR1 and CDR2 from the germline V gene are SGHRS and YFSETQ. The CDR3 is made up of 16 amino acids. V shed 4 bases and J shed 0 bases, with 16 bases lying between them. CDR3 sequence reads: CASSPGWGVANYGYTF. CDR3 nucleotide sequence: TGCGCCAGCAGCCCAGGATGGGGGGTAGCTAACTATGGCTACACCTTC.

This clonotype was seen repeatedly, ten times or more. V gene TRBV2 combines with J gene TRBJ2-7; 8 bases fit TRBD1. This CDR3 spans 17 amino acids. V was pared by 2 bases and J by 0 bases, with 9 bases of the junction left unmatched. Germline CDR1 reads SNHLY; CDR2 reads FYNNEI. The CDR3 region has the DNA TGTGCCAGCAGTGAATTTGGGGACAGGCTGACCTCCTACGAGCAGTACTTC. Its translation is CASSEFGDRLTSYEQYF.

There are a few counts of this clonotype. The chain joins TRBV5-6 to TRBJ2-2; TRBD2 is a possible D gene (6 bases). The CDR3 is made up of 13 amino acids. Germline V gives CDR1 SGHDT, CDR2 YYEEEE. Trimming pared 6 bases from V and 7 bases from J, leaving 13 bases between. CDR3 DNA sequence: TGTGCCAGCACCGTAGTGCGGGGCGGGGAGCTGTTTTTT. It yields the protein CASTVVRGGELFF. The entire variable domain, with the rest obtained from reference TRBV5-6 and TRBJ2-2, is as follows: DAGVTQSPTHLIKTRGQQVTLRCSPKSGHDTVSWYQQALGQGPQFIFQYYEEEERQRGNFPDRFSGHQFPNYSSELNVNALLLGDSALYLCASTVVRGGELFFGEGSRLTVL.

This clonotype was seen ten or more times. V gene TRBV7-9 combines with J gene TRBJ1-4; D gene uncertain. The CDR3 extends over 14 amino acids. Germline CDR1 and CDR2: SEHNR and FQNEAQ (reference sequence). The V end was cut by 5 bases, the J end by 8 bases, with 15 bases between. The CDR3 loop reads CASSPSGIDEKLFF. CDR3 DNA sequence: TGTGCCAGCAGCCCCTCGGGAATCGACGAAAAACTGTTTTTT.

This clonotype was counted between two and nine times. This chain connects TRBV5-1 to TRBJ2-3, with 10 nucleotides matching TRBD1. Germline lookup yields CDR1 SGHRS and CDR2 YFSETQ. The J segment lost 6 bases and the V segment lost 0 bases, leaving 4 bases of the junction unmatched. This CDR3 spans 15 amino acids. As DNA, the CDR3 is TGCGCCAGCAGCTTGGGGGGACAGGGGTCCGATACGCAGTATTTT. Translated, it gives CASSLGGQGSDTQYF.

This clonotype was counted a few times. The chain combines TRBV3-1 with TRBJ2-5; maybe TRBD2 (5 bases). V was shortened by 4 bases and J by 1 base, with 19 bases between the two germline ends. CDR3 length: 17 amino acids. Germline CDR1 is LGHDT and CDR2 is YNNKEL (reference sequence). The CDR3 DNA follows: TGTGCCAGCAGCCTATATCGGTTGCGGGTCCGCCAAGAGACCCAGTACTTC. It translates to CASSLYRLRVRQETQYF.

Many counts were recorded for this clonotype. The CDR3 DNA follows: TGTGCCAGCAGCCAAGGGGCAGGGTCGTGGGAGACCCAGTACTTC. Its translation is CASSQGAGSWETQYF. This chain joins TRBV4-2 and TRBJ2-5, with D perhaps TRBD1 (5 bases). Germline assignment: CDR1 LGHNA and CDR2 YNFKEQ. The CDR3 is 15 amino acids. Trimming stripped 1 base from V and 5 bases from J, with 14 bases between.

The chain joins TRBV7-9 to TRBJ1-5, with a possible D match to TRBD1 (5 bases). V dropped 5 bases and J dropped 1 base, with 9 bases sitting between them. CDR1 is SEHNR and CDR2 is FQNEAQ in the germline V gene (reference sequence). There are 14 residues in the CDR3. The CDR3 sequence is CASSHRGSNQPQHF. CDR3 sequence (DNA): TGTGCCAGCAGCCACCGGGGGAGCAATCAGCCCCAGCATTTT.

This clonotype was detected many times. CDR3 protein: CASSEPGGFDETQYF. CDR3 in DNA: TGTGCCAGCAGTGAACCAGGGGGCTTCGATGAGACCCAGTACTTC. The V call is TRBV25-1, the J call TRBJ2-5, with TRBD1 matching over 8 bases. This CDR3 is 15 amino acids long. CDR1 and CDR2 from the germline V gene are MGHDK and SYGVNS. V shed 2 bases, J shed 5 bases, and the junction held 7 bases outside the gene matches.

This clonotype was seen a handful of times. J is TRBJ2-7 and V is TRBV25-1; TRBD1 or TRBD2 may be the D gene (5 bases each). There are 13 residues in the CDR3. Deletions cut 6 bases from V and 6 bases from J, with 15 bases between. Germline CDR1 reads MGHDK; CDR2 reads SYGVNS. The CDR3 is CASSRDGGSEQYF. DNA of the CDR3: TGTGCCAGCAGCCGGGACGGAGGATCCGAGCAGTACTTC.

This chain links TRBV5-5 with TRBJ1-2; TRBD1 matches 7 bases. Germline CDR1 reads SGHKS; CDR2 reads YYEKEE (reference sequence). After removal of 0 bases from V and 7 bases from J, the junction contained 12 bases not matched to a gene. The CDR3 loop spans 16 amino acids. Here the CDR3 reads CASSLAGSEGGGGYTF. CDR3 coding DNA: TGTGCCAGCAGCTTGGCCGGTAGTGAAGGGGGCGGTGGCTACACCTTC.

In the case of this clonotype: A much larger clone lies a single base off, so this may be a read error. The genes are TRBV4-3 and TRBJ2-7, with D unresolved. This CDR3 comprises 14 residues. Germline CDR1 reads LGHNA; CDR2 reads YSLEER. This chain's CDR3 is CACSQDLASYEQYF. CDR3 bases: TGCGCCTGCAGCCAAGACTTGGCCAGCTACGAGCAGTACTTC.

The CDR3 loop reads CSAGDARGGEKLFF. The DNA for the CDR3 is TGCAGTGCTGGGGACGCCCGCGGGGGTGAAAAACTGTTTTTT. The V call is TRBV20-1, the J call TRBJ1-4; TRBD1 is a possible D gene (5 bases). Trimming removed 5 bases at V and 7 bases at J, with 17 bases between. The CDR3 extends over 14 amino acids. The V gene's germline CDR1 is DFQATT and CDR2 SNEGSKA (reference sequence).

This clonotype was counted ten times or more. V and J are TRBV20-1 and TRBJ2-7; TRBD1 might be the D (6 bases). V lost 2 bases, J lost 0 bases, and 11 bases lay in between. The length of the CDR3 is 14 residues. From germline, CDR1 is DFQATT and CDR2 SNEGSKA (reference sequence). CDR3 in amino acids: CSARPSGVSYEQYF. The CDR3, as DNA: TGCAGTGCTAGACCCTCAGGGGTCTCCTACGAGCAGTACTTC.